This T cell receptor beta chain emerged from a study of vaccination effects on CD4 cells after COVID-19. Expansion of antigen-specific CD4+ T cells with viral peptide pools was carried out by the ViraFEST assay before sequencing. A roughly 11-day culture period preceded the isolation of CD4+ T cells. It was two doses of either the BNT162b2 or mRNA-1273 vaccine that participants received. IL-2 medium was substituted for half the medium on days 3 and 7. The protocol was immunoSEQ multiplex PCR, while the TCRdb copy is restricted to in-frame clones and leaves out a portion. The sample holds about 24,000 clones; around 77% are singletons and the top ten take 23%. Deletions cut 5 bases from V and 1 base from J, with 11 bases between. CDR3 size: 14 residues. Germline CDR1 and CDR2: KGHSH and LQKENI. Study-level results: Few convalescent patients and no early post-infection timepoints were included in the study.

A remark on this clone: The antigen is not known.

Sequencing used CD4+ T cells from PBMCs cultured with HCoV-NL63 spike peptides, obtained after COVID-19 vaccination. The V gene is TRBV18, the J gene TRBJ1-1; D is unresolved. The receptor's source is a human donor who received a COVID-19 vaccine. The DNA for the CDR3 is TGTGCCAGCTCATACCAAACAGAGAACACTGAAGCTTTCTTT. This encodes CASSYQTENTEAFF.